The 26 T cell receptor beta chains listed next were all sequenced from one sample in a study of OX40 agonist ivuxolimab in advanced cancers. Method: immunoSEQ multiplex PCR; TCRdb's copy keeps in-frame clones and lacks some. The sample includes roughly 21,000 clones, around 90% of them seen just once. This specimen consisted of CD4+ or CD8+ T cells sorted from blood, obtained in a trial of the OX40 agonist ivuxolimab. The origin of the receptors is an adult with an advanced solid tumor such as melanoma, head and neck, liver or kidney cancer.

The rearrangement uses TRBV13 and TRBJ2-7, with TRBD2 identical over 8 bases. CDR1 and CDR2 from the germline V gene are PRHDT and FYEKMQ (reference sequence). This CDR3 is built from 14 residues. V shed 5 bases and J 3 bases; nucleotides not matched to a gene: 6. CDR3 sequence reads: CASSPSGRVYEQYF. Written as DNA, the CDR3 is TGTGCCAGCAGCCCAAGCGGGAGAGTCTACGAGCAGTACTTC.

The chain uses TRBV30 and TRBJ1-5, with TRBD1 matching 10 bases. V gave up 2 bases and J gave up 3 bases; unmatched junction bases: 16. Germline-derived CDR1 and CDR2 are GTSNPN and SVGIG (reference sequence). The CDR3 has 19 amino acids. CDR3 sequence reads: CAWSLSTGTGVIDNQPQHF. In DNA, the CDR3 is TGTGCCTGGAGTTTATCAACCGGGACAGGGGTAATAGACAATCAGCCCCAGCATTTT.

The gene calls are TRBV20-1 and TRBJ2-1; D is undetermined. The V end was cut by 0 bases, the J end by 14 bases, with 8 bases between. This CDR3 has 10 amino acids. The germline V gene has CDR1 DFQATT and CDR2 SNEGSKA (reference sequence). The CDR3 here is CSARDRWEFF. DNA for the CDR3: TGCAGTGCTAGAGATCGGTGGGAGTTCTTC.

This CDR3 is CASSYSRGRRGGYTF. In DNA form, the CDR3 reads TGTGCCAGCAGTTACTCGAGGGGCCGACGAGGTGGCTACACCTTC. The chain couples TRBV6-5 to TRBJ1-2; TRBD1 might be the D (5 bases). The CDR3 consists of 15 residues. With 0 bases removed from V and 7 bases from J, the gap between germline ends came to 15 bases. Germline CDR1 is MNHEY and CDR2 is SVGAGI.

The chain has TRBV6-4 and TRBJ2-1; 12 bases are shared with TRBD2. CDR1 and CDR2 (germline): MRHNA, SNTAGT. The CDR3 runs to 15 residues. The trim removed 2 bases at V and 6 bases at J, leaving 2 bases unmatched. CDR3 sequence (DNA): TGTGCCAGCAGTGACGGACTAGCGGGGCCCAATGAGCAGTTCTTC. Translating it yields CASSDGLAGPNEQFF.

The CDR3 is CASSVISSSGKETQYF. The CDR3 nucleotides read TGTGCCAGCTCCGTTATTAGCAGTTCGGGGAAAGAGACCCAGTACTTC. V gene TRBV18 combines with J gene TRBJ2-5; tentative D call: TRBD2 (5 bases). The V end lost 6 bases, the J end lost 3 bases, and 20 bases lay between the germline ends. CDR3 length equals 16 residues. Germline V gene lookup returns CDR1 KGHSH and CDR2 LQKENI.

The CDR3 nucleotides are TGTGCCAGCAGCTCCGAAACGGAAAGGACAGGGGGATACGAGCAGTACTTC. Protein product: CASSSETERTGGYEQYF. The V call is TRBV7-9, the J call TRBJ2-5, with 10 bases aligning to TRBD1. The J call may not be correct, given that the DNA end is closer to TRBJ2-7. The CDR3 contains 17 residues. The germline V gene has CDR1 SEHNR and CDR2 FQNEAQ (reference sequence).

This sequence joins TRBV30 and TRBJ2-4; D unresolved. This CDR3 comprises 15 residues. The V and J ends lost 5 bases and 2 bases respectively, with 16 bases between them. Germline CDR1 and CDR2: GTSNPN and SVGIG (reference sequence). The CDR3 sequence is CAWRLEQSPKNIQYF. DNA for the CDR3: TGTGCCTGGCGACTTGAACAATCCCCCAAAAACATTCAGTACTTC.

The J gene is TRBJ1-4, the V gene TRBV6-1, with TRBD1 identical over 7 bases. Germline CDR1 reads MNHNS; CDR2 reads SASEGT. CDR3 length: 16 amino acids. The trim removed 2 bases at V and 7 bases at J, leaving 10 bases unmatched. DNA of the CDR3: TGTGCCAGCAGTGAACGACGACAGGGAAGGAGTGAAAAACTGTTTTTT. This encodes CASSERRQGRSEKLFF.

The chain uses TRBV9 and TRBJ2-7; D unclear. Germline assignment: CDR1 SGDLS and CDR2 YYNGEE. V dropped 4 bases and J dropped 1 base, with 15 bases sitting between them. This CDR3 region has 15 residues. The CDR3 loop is CASSPLGMGSYEQYF. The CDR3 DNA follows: TGTGCCAGCAGCCCGCTAGGGATGGGGTCCTACGAGCAGTACTTC.

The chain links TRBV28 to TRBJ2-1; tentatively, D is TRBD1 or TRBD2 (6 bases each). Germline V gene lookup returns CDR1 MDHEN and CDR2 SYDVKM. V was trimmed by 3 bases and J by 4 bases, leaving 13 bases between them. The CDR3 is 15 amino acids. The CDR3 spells CASSLGASVYNEQFF. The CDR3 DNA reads TGTGCCAGCAGTTTGGGGGCTAGCGTTTACAATGAGCAGTTCTTC. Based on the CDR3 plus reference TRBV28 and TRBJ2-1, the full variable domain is DVKVTQSSRYLVKRTGEKVFLECVQDMDHENMFWYRQDPGLGLRLIYFSYDVKMKEKGDIPEGYSVSREKKERFSLILESASTNQTSMYLCASSLGASVYNEQFFGPGTRLTVL.

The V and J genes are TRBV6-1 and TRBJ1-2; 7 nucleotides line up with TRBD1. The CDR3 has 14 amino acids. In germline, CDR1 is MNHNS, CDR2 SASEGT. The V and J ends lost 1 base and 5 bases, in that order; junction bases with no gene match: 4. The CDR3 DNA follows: TGTGCCAGCAGTGAAGGACAGGGTGGATATGGCTACACCTTC. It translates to CASSEGQGGYGYTF.

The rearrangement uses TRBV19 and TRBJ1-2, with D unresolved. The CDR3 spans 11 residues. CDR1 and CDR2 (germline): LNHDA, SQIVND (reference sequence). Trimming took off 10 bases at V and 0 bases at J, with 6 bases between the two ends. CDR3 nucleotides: TGTGCCACCGACTCTAACTATGGCTACACCTTC. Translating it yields CATDSNYGYTF.

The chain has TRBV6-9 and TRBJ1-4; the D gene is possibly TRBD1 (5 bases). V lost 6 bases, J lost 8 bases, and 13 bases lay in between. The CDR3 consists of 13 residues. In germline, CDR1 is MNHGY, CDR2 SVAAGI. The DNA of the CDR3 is TGTGCCAGCAGCCTAATGGGGGAGGAAAAACTGTTTTTT. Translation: CASSLMGEEKLFF.

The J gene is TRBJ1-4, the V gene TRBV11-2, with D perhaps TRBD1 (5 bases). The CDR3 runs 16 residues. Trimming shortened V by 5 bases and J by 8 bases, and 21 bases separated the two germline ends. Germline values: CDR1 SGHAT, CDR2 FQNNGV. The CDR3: CASSLTPGPLKEKLFF. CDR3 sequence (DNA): TGTGCCAGCAGCCTCACACCGGGACCACTCAAGGAAAAACTGTTTTTT.

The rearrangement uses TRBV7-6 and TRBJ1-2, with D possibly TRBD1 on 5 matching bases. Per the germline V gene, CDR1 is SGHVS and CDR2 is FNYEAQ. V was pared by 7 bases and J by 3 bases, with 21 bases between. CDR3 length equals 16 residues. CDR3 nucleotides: TGTGCCAGCATGAAGGAGCCGGGACTGCGTCACTATGGCTACACCTTC. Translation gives CASMKEPGLRHYGYTF.

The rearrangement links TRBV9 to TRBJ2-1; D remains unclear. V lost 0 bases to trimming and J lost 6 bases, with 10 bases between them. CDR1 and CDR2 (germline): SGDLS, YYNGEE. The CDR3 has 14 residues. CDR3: CASSVDLFSNEQFF. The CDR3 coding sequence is TGTGCCAGCAGCGTAGATCTTTTTAGCAATGAGCAGTTCTTC. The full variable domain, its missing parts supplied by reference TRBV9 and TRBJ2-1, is DSGVTQTPKHLITATGQRVTLRCSPRSGDLSVYWYQQSLDQGLQFLIQYYNGEERAKGNILERFSAQQFPDLHSELNLSSLELGDSALYFCASSVDLFSNEQFFGPGTRLTVL.

CDR3 nucleotide sequence: TGTGCCAGTAGAGACTTGGACACCGGGGAGCTGTTTTTT. It encodes CASRDLDTGELFF. The V and J genes are TRBV19 and TRBJ2-2; D uncertain. Germline CDR1 LNHDA, CDR2 SQIVND (reference sequence). V dropped 6 bases and J dropped 3 bases, with 8 bases sitting between them. This CDR3 is 13 amino acids long. Complete variable domain (other parts from reference TRBV19 and TRBJ2-2): DGGITQSPKYLFRKEGQNVTLSCEQNLNHDAMYWYRQDPGQGLRLIYYSQIVNDFQKGDIAEGYSVSREKKESFPLTVTSAQKNPTAFYLCASRDLDTGELFFGEGSRLTVL.

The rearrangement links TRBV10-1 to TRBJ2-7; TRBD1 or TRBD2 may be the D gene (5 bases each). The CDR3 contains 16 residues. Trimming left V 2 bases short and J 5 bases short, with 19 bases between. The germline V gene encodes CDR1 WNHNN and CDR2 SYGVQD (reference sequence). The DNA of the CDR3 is TGCGCCAGCAGTGAGACCGGGACGAAGCAGCACCACGAGCAGTACTTC. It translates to CASSETGTKQHHEQYF.

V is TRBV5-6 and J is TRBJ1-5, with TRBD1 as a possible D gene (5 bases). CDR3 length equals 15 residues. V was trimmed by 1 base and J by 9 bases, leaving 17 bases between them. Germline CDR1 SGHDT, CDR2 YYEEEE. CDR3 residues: CASSLSSAGRRPQHF. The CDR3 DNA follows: TGTGCCAGCAGCTTGTCGTCGGCAGGGCGGCGGCCCCAGCATTTT.

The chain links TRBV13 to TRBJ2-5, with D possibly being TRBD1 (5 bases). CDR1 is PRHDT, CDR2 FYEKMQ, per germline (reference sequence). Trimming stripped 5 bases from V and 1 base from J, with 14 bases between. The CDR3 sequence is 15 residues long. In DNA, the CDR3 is TGTGCCAGCAGCACCCGCCGTGGGGCCCAAGAGACCCAGTACTTC. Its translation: CASSTRRGAQETQYF.

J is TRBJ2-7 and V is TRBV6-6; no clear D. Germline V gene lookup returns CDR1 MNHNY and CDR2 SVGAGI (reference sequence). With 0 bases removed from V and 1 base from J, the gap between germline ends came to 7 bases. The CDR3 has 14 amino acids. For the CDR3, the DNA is TGTGCCAGCAGTTACTCTCCCCCATCCTACGAGCAGTACTTC. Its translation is CASSYSPPSYEQYF.

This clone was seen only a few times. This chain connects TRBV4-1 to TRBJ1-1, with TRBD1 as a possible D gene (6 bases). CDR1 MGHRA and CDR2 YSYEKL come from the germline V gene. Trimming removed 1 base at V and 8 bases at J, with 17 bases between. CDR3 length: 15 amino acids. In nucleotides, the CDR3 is TGCGCCAGCAGCCAAGGCGATAGACAGGTTCAGGAAGCTTTCTTT. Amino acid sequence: CASSQGDRQVQEAFF.

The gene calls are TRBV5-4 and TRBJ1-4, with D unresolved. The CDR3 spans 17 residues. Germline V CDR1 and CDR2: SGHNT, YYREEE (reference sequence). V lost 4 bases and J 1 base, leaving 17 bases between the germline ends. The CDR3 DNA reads TGTGCCAGCAGCACCTCTGGCCTGGCGGTAACTAATGAAAAACTGTTTTTT. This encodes CASSTSGLAVTNEKLFF. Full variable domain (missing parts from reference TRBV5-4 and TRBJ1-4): ETGVTQSPTHLIKTRGQQVTLRCSSQSGHNTVSWYQQALGQGPQFIFQYYREEENGRGNFPPRFSGLQFPNYSSELNVNALELDDSALYLCASSTSGLAVTNEKLFFGSGTQLSVL.

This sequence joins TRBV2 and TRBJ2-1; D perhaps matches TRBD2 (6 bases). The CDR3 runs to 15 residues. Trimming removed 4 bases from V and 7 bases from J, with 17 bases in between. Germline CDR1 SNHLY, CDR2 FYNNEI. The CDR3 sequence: CASSGPGGVKNEQFF. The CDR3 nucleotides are TGTGCCAGCAGTGGGCCCGGCGGGGTGAAAAATGAGCAGTTCTTC.

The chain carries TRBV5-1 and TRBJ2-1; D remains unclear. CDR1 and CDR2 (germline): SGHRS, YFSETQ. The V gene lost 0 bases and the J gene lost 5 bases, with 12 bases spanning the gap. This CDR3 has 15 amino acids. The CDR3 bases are TGCGCCAGCAGCTTGGTTGCGCGGAGAGACAATGAGCAGTTCTTC. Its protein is CASSLVARRDNEQFF.